This TCR beta chain was captured by sequencing in a study of T cells in Graves' hyperthyroidism and ophthalmopathy. Across the whole study: The initial diagnosis was the point when peripheral blood was collected, ahead of any treatment.

V was clipped by 5 bases and J by 7 bases, with 14 bases between them. The CDR3 is 13 residues long. Germline CDR1 reads SGHAT; CDR2 reads FQNNGV. Researchers took RNA transcripts and amplified the TCR beta CDR3 regions from them. When the TCR CDR3 underwent first-round RT-PCR, the HTBI primer set was used. Using its own MiXCR run on the multiplex PCR reads, TCRdb lists one record per CDR3 protein. Seen here are 450,000 to 650,000 distinct CDR3 sequences, roughly 18% observed once, and the top ten hold 15% to 20%. Broader study findings: Researchers found most expanded thyroid clonotypes above 0.001 in blood as well.

Ten or more counts support this clonotype. Antigen unknown. The gene calls are TRBV11-2 and TRBJ1-1; TRBD1 might be the D (6 bases). The source material was blood. The sequence came from a woman between 18 and 29 years old with Graves' ophthalmopathy. The CDR3 DNA sequence: TGTGCCAGCAGCGAACACAGGGAAGATGAAGCTTTCTTT. This gives the protein CASSEHREDEAFF.